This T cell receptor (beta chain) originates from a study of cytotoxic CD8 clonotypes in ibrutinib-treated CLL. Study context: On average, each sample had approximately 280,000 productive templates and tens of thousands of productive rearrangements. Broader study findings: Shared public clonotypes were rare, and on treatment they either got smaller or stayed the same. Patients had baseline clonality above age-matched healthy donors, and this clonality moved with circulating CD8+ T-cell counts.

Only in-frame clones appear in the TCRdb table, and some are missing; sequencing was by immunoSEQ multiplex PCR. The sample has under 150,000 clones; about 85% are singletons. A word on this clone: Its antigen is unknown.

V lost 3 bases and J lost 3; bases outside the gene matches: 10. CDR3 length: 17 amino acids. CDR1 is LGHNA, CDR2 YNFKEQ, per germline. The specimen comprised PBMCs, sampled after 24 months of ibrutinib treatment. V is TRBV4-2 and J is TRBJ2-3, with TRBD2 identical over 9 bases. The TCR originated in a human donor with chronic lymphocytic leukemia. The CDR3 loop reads CASSQTRGGARTDTQYF. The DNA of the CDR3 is TGTGCCAGCAGCCAGACCCGCGGGGGGGCGAGGACAGATACGCAGTATTTT.